What follows are 32 T cell receptor beta chains derived from one specimen sequenced in a study of T-cell reconstitution after alpha-beta-depleted transplantation in children. A library of TCRbeta sequences, prepared with unique molecular identifiers, was generated. TCRdb re-called the PCR reads through MiXCR, storing one row per CDR3 protein. The table has about 300,000 distinct CDR3 sequences, over 9% seen once. The sample was PBMCs, taken before TCRalphabeta/CD19-depleted stem cell transplant. The receptors come from a boy less than two years old with acute myeloid leukemia, due to receive a stem cell transplant.

This clonotype was detected many times. The J gene is TRBJ2-7, the V gene TRBV10-3, with 10 positions matching TRBD2. The germline CDR1 and CDR2 sequences are ENHRY and SYGVKD. The V segment lost 6 bases and the J segment 0 bases; nucleotides outside the gene matches: 2. This CDR3 region has 14 residues. CDR3 DNA: TGTGCCATCAGCGGGACTAGCGACTCCTACGAGCAGTACTTC. Translation gives CAISGTSDSYEQYF.

This clonotype was counted at least ten times. The J gene is TRBJ1-5, the V gene TRBV28; weak D call: TRBD1 (6 bases). The CDR3 extends over 15 amino acids. Germline CDR1 MDHEN, CDR2 SYDVKM. The V and J ends lost 1 base and 2 bases respectively, with 9 bases between them. This CDR3 reads CASSLSWGRNQPQHF. In DNA form, the CDR3 reads TGTGCCAGCAGTTTATCTTGGGGGCGCAATCAGCCCCAGCATTTT.

This rearrangement joins TRBV12-3 or TRBV12-4 to TRBJ2-1; 9 bases fit TRBD1. The CDR3 is 15 amino acids. The junction had 7 bases not matched to a gene; V was cut back by 6 bases and J by 4 bases. The CDR3: CASRPGQGLYNEQFF. CDR3 nucleotide sequence: TGTGCCAGCAGACCCGGACAGGGGTTGTACAATGAGCAGTTCTTC.

At least ten counts were recorded for this clonotype. This chain uses TRBV6-6 with TRBJ1-1; 10 nucleotides agree with TRBD1. The V segment lost 7 bases and the J segment 4 bases; nucleotides outside the gene matches: 3. Germline loops: CDR1 MNHNY, CDR2 SVGAGI (reference sequence). The CDR3 extends over 13 amino acids. CDR3 sequence reads: CASTRQGATEAFF. CDR3 DNA sequence: TGTGCCAGCACCCGACAGGGGGCCACTGAAGCTTTCTTT.

This clonotype was seen many times. The gene calls are TRBV3-1 and TRBJ1-2; 8 nucleotides align to TRBD1. This CDR3 spans 21 amino acids. V trimming: 2 bases; J trimming: 0 bases; junction bases outside the gene matches: 20. Germline V lookup: CDR1 LGHDT, CDR2 YNNKEL (reference sequence). CDR3 coding DNA: TGTGCCAGCAGCCAATCATTTTTAAAGTGGCAGGGGGCCGGTCCTAACTATGGCTACACCTTC. This codes for CASSQSFLKWQGAGPNYGYTF.

In this sample, this clonotype turned up many times. The rearrangement joins TRBV28 to TRBJ1-1; D call uncertain. The ends were cut back, 4 bases at V and 9 bases at J, with 18 bases in the middle. Germline CDR1 MDHEN, CDR2 SYDVKM. The CDR3 spans 14 residues. CDR3 DNA sequence: TGTGCCAGCAGTTCCCGGACCGCCGGGGTAAAAGCTTTCTTT. Translating gives CASSSRTAGVKAFF.

This clonotype was counted a few times. This chain uses TRBV20-1 with TRBJ1-4; the match to TRBD1 covers 10 bases. This CDR3 has 17 amino acids. V lost 5 bases, J lost 0 bases, and 9 bases stayed unmatched. In germline, CDR1 is DFQATT, CDR2 SNEGSKA (reference sequence). The DNA of the CDR3 is TGCAGTGCTCCCGGGACAGGGGCCTTTGCAACTAATGAAAAACTGTTTTTT. Its protein is CSAPGTGAFATNEKLFF.

This clonotype was observed at least ten times. The genes are TRBV5-1 and TRBJ2-7, with 7 bases matching TRBD1. The V gene end was trimmed by 4 bases and the J gene end by 6 bases; junction bases not matched to a gene: 4. This CDR3 has 12 amino acids. Germline CDR1 is SGHRS and CDR2 is YFSETQ. DNA of the CDR3: TGCGCCAGCAGCGTGGACAGGTTCGAGCAGTACTTC. This gives the protein CASSVDRFEQYF.

This clonotype was seen repeatedly, ten times or more. This chain links TRBV7-9 with TRBJ2-7, with D maybe TRBD2 (6 bases). This CDR3 comprises 13 residues. Germline CDR1 reads SEHNR; CDR2 reads FQNEAQ (reference sequence). V lost 5 bases and J lost 1, with 9 bases in between. CDR3 nucleotides: TGTGCCAGCAGCCCTGCGGGATCCTACGAGCAGTACTTC. Amino acid sequence: CASSPAGSYEQYF.

This chain joins TRBV12-3 or TRBV12-4 and TRBJ2-3, with 9 positions matching TRBD2. CDR3 size: 16 residues. The V and J ends lost 3 bases and 3 bases, in that order; junction bases with no gene match: 7. The CDR3, as DNA: TGTGCCAGCAGTTTTCCCGGGACTAGCAGAACAGATACGCAGTATTTT. Translating gives CASSFPGTSRTDTQYF.

V and J are TRBV5-1 and TRBJ1-3, with D maybe TRBD1 (6 bases). The V gene lost 3 bases and the J gene lost 0 bases, with 10 bases spanning the gap. CDR1 is SGHRS and CDR2 is YFSETQ in the germline V gene. The CDR3 is made up of 15 amino acids. This CDR3 is CASSSPDSSGNTIYF. The CDR3 coding sequence is TGCGCCAGCAGCTCGCCGGACAGCTCTGGAAACACCATATATTTT. The full variable domain, with the rest looked up from reference TRBV5-1 and TRBJ1-3, is KAGVTQTPRYLIKTRGQQVTLSCSPISGHRSVSWYQQTPGQGLQFLFEYFSETQRNKGNFPGRFSGRQFSNSRSEMNVSTLELGDSALYLCASSSPDSSGNTIYFGEGSWLTVV.

This clonotype was recorded at least ten times. This chain joins TRBV12-3 or TRBV12-4 and TRBJ1-5; D gene ambiguous. Trimming took off 3 bases at V and 7 bases at J, with 10 bases between the two ends. This CDR3 spans 13 amino acids. In nucleotides, the CDR3 is TGTGCCAGCAGTTTTGGGGTGAGCCAGCCCCAGCATTTT. Encoded protein: CASSFGVSQPQHF.

This clonotype was counted at least ten times. The chain has TRBV7-3 and TRBJ2-3, with no clear D. Germline V CDR1 and CDR2: SGHTA, FQGTGA. Trimming pared 6 bases from V and 2 bases from J, leaving 15 bases between. This CDR3 is 15 amino acids long. The CDR3 is CASSRLGLVTDTQYF. CDR3 DNA: TGTGCCAGCAGTCGCTTGGGTCTAGTCACAGATACGCAGTATTTT.

Comment on this clonotype: A clone one base away is much larger, so this may be a read error. The V gene is TRBV29-1, the J gene TRBJ1-5, with D tentatively TRBD1 (6 bases). This CDR3 region has 13 residues. CDR1 is SQVTM and CDR2 is ANQGSEA in the germline V gene. This CDR3 reads CSVRTAINQPQRF. In DNA, the CDR3 is TGCAGCGTTAGGACAGCGATTAATCAGCCCCAGCGTTTT.

The table lists this clonotype with many counts. V gene TRBV6-4 combines with J gene TRBJ2-7; 9 positions agree with TRBD1. Trimming removed 8 bases from V and 11 bases from J; junction bases left unmatched: 16. The germline CDR1 and CDR2 sequences are MRHNA and SNTAGT. The CDR3 runs to 14 residues. The CDR3 DNA sequence: TGTGCCAGCTCCGGTAAAGGACAGGGGATCGGCGAGTACTTC. This codes for CASSGKGQGIGEYF.

A word on this clonotype: Possible read error: a much larger clone is one base away. The chain employs TRBV29-1 and TRBJ2-3; D may be TRBD1 (5 bases). The CDR3 spans 13 residues. Germline V gene sequence: CDR1 SQVTM, CDR2 ANQGSEA. The germline V and J ends were trimmed by 6 bases and 4 bases, with 14 bases remaining between them. The CDR3 region has the DNA TGCAGCGTCGGACATGGTGGGGCAGATACGCAGTATTTT. It encodes CSVGHGGADTQYF.

At least ten counts were recorded for this clonotype. The rearrangement uses TRBV9 and TRBJ1-3, with a possible D match to TRBD1 (5 bases). The V end was cut by 0 bases, the J end by 4 bases, with 8 bases between. This CDR3 is built from 14 residues. Per germline, CDR1 SGDLS and CDR2 YYNGEE. As DNA, the CDR3 is TGTGCCAGCAGCGTAGACCCAGGGGGAAACACCATATATTTT. This sequence encodes CASSVDPGGNTIYF.

This clonotype was counted a single time. The chain combines TRBV25-1 with TRBJ1-1; D is unclear. The V end lost 7 bases, the J end lost 1 base, and 4 bases lay between the germline ends. The CDR3 is made up of 11 amino acids. Per the germline V gene, CDR1 is MGHDK and CDR2 is SYGVNS. CDR3 in amino acids: CASMRNTEAFF. The CDR3 DNA follows: TGTGCCAGCATGAGGAACACTGAAGCTTTCTTT.

Many counts were recorded for this clonotype. This chain joins TRBV12-3 or TRBV12-4 and TRBJ2-7; TRBD1 is a possible D gene (5 bases). V was trimmed by 3 bases and J by 2 bases, leaving 8 bases between them. CDR3 length equals 13 residues. The DNA of the CDR3 is TGTGCCAGCAGTTTCACAGGAGCCTACGAGCAGTACTTC. Its translation: CASSFTGAYEQYF.

This clonotype was seen at least ten times. This chain links TRBV29-1 with TRBJ2-1; TRBD2 aligns across 7 bases. Germline CDR1 reads SQVTM; CDR2 reads ANQGSEA. The CDR3 loop spans 16 amino acids. The trim removed 1 base at V and 0 bases at J, leaving 6 bases unmatched. CDR3 sequence: CSVEGFSGRSYNEQFF. Written as DNA, the CDR3 is TGCAGCGTTGAAGGTTTTAGCGGGCGCTCCTACAATGAGCAGTTCTTC.

This clonotype was seen many times. This rearrangement joins TRBV12-3 or TRBV12-4 to TRBJ2-2, with 9 bases matching TRBD1. The CDR3 has 17 amino acids. J gave up 4 bases and V 3 bases, and 9 bases lay outside the gene matches. CDR3 bases: TGTGCCAGCAGTTTTAGACCCGGGACAGGGAGCACCGGGGAGCTGTTTTTT. It translates to CASSFRPGTGSTGELFF.

This clonotype was counted many times. The rearrangement joins TRBV24-1 to TRBJ2-7; TRBD1 is a possible D gene (6 bases). The length of the CDR3 is 16 residues. CDR1 is KGHDR and CDR2 is SFDVKD in the germline V gene. V lost 4 bases and J 0 bases, leaving 15 bases between the germline ends. Written as DNA, the CDR3 is TGTGCCACCAGTGACCTACAGGGAAGCCTCTCCTACGAGCAGTACTTC. This gives the protein CATSDLQGSLSYEQYF.

In its sample, this clonotype was seen many times. J is TRBJ2-2 and V is TRBV21-1; no DNA check was done on the table's D call, TRBD2. TRBV21-1 is shown as a pseudogene. The CDR3 covers 17 residues. CDR3 in amino acids: CASSKVVSGLEPGELFF. CDR3 in DNA: TGTGCCAGCAGCAAAGTTGTATCTGGACTAGAGCCCGGGGAGCTGTTTTTT.

This clonotype has at least ten counts. The chain couples TRBV28 to TRBJ2-7; 8 bases map to TRBD1. Looked up from germline, CDR1 is MDHEN and CDR2 is SYDVKM. The CDR3 has 15 amino acids. J was trimmed by 0 bases and V by 6 bases; bases with no gene match: 7. The CDR3 coding sequence is TGTGCCAGCAGCATGGGGACAGGCGACTCCTACGAGCAGTACTTC. It specifies CASSMGTGDSYEQYF.

The chain has TRBV15 and TRBJ2-4; 7 bases fit TRBD1. The CDR3 sequence is 14 residues long. V lost 8 bases and J lost 6; bases outside the gene matches: 10. The germline CDR1 and CDR2 sequences are LNHNV and YYDKDF (reference sequence). The CDR3 reads CATPGTGVRNIQYF. CDR3 DNA sequence: TGTGCCACCCCGGGAACAGGGGTGCGAAACATTCAGTACTTC.

This chain joins TRBV5-1 and TRBJ2-1, with D hard to call. Trimming took 2 bases from V and 8 from J, leaving 14 bases between them. The CDR3 spans 14 residues. Germline V lookup: CDR1 SGHRS, CDR2 YFSETQ. CDR3 sequence: CASSFRPPPHEQFF. The CDR3 DNA is TGCGCCAGCAGCTTCCGGCCCCCTCCTCATGAGCAGTTCTTC.

This clonotype was detected many times. V gene TRBV20-1 combines with J gene TRBJ1-3; TRBD1 is a possible D gene (5 bases). V lost 4 bases to trimming and J lost 0 bases, with 10 bases between them. This CDR3 region has 14 residues. Per germline, CDR1 DFQATT and CDR2 SNEGSKA (reference sequence). The CDR3 protein is CSANGGSSGNTIYF. The CDR3, as DNA: TGCAGTGCTAACGGGGGAAGCTCTGGAAACACCATATATTTT.

This sequence joins TRBV20-1 and TRBJ2-7, with 9 nucleotides matching TRBD2. After removal of 3 bases from V and 3 bases from J, the junction contained 6 bases not matched to a gene. This CDR3 has 14 residues. Germline V gene sequence: CDR1 DFQATT, CDR2 SNEGSKA (reference sequence). CDR3 amino acids: CSASPSGTLYEQYF. CDR3 bases: TGCAGTGCTAGCCCTAGCGGGACCCTCTACGAGCAGTACTTC.

This clonotype was seen at least ten times. CDR3 loop: CASRQGRMGYLYNEQFF. CDR3 DNA: TGTGCCAGCAGGCAGGGGCGGATGGGATACCTCTACAATGAGCAGTTCTTC. The genes are TRBV6-5 and TRBJ2-1, with a weak D call TRBD1 (6 bases). The CDR3 sequence is 17 residues long. The V gene lost 6 bases and the J gene lost 3 bases, with 21 bases spanning the gap. Germline lookup yields CDR1 MNHEY and CDR2 SVGAGI.

This chain links TRBV12-3 or TRBV12-4 with TRBJ2-7, with a tentative D call TRBD2 (6 bases). V lost 4 bases to trimming and J lost 7 bases, with 20 bases between them. This CDR3 comprises 15 residues. CDR3 DNA sequence: TGTGCCAGCAGTTCGAGGACTATTGGGCCGGTGGAGCAGTACTTC. This translates into CASSSRTIGPVEQYF.

The rearrangement uses TRBV4-2 and TRBJ2-7, with D tentatively TRBD1 (6 bases). Trimming stripped 1 base from V and 5 bases from J, with 15 bases between. The V gene's germline CDR1 is LGHNA and CDR2 YNFKEQ. This CDR3 region has 15 residues. CDR3 coding DNA: TGTGCCAGCAGCCAAGCATGGGGGCCAGGTAACGAGCAGTACTTC. Amino acids: CASSQAWGPGNEQYF.

This clonotype was picked up many times. This sequence joins TRBV29-1 and TRBJ2-7; 7 nucleotides match TRBD2. The CDR3 extends over 11 amino acids. Looked up from germline, CDR1 is SQVTM and CDR2 is ANQGSEA. V gave up 4 bases and J gave up 6 bases; unmatched junction bases: 3. The CDR3 sequence: CSVAREGEQYF. The CDR3 DNA sequence: TGCAGCGTTGCAAGGGAGGGCGAGCAGTACTTC.